The 30 T cell receptor beta chains below were found in one sample sequenced in a study of CXCR3-negative and CXCR3-positive naive CD8 T cells (dated by TCRdb to the late 2010s). What the authors observed across the whole study: TRB CDR3s from CXCR3-positive naive cells showed higher hydrophobicity (lower Kidera factor 4), lower energy, and higher strength and volume indices than CXCR3-negative naive cells.

The instrument was a NextSeq 550. The Human TCR Profiling Kit (MiLaboratory) was used to make UMI-labeled 5' RACE TRB cDNA libraries. TCRdb reanalyzed the reads, keeping one entry per CDR3 protein sequence and omitting DNA. The record for this sample contains over 100,000 distinct CDR3 sequences. 0.41% of the sample comes from the top ten. These receptors have no identified antigens. The specimen sequenced was naive CXCR3+ CD8+ T cells from blood. Per the publication, the cell subset or site label means: CD45RO-CCR7+CD27+CD95- naive CD8+ T cells expressing CXCR3 (TNR3+). These receptors all come from a human donor in good health. Some clones in this sample may be carry-over from other donors' samples.

The chain joins TRBV12-3 or TRBV12-4 to TRBJ2-2; TCRdb reports TRBD2, a call that lacks DNA to check it against. This CDR3 is 14 amino acids long. The chain's CDR3 is CATSGRAQNGELFF.

The rearrangement uses TRBV4-3 and TRBJ2-7; with no DNA, the TCRdb D assignment of TRBD1 cannot be verified. CDR1 LGHNA and CDR2 YSLEER come from the germline V gene. The CDR3 consists of 16 residues. The chain's CDR3 is CASSQLGTDNTYEQYF.

The chain employs TRBV28 and TRBJ2-3. This CDR3 has 15 residues. Germline CDR1 MDHEN, CDR2 SYDVKM. The CDR3 loop reads CASSFFQSSTDTQYF.

The V call is TRBV5-1, the J call TRBJ2-1. CDR3 size: 14 residues. Germline values: CDR1 SGHRS, CDR2 YFSETQ. CDR3 loop: CASSLDGAYNEQFF.

This chain uses TRBV5-5 with TRBJ2-5. CDR3 length: 14 residues. Germline V gene lookup returns CDR1 SGHKS and CDR2 YYEKEE (reference sequence). Here the CDR3 reads CASSLDQFVETQYF. The variable domain in full, with the rest retrieved from reference TRBV5-5 and TRBJ2-5, is DAGVTQSPTHLIKTRGQQVTLRCSPISGHKSVSWYQQVLGQGPQFIFQYYEKEERGRGNFPDRFSARQFPNYSSELNVNALLLGDSALYLCASSLDQFVETQYFGPGTRLLVL.

The chain carries TRBV7-6 and TRBJ2-3; no DNA is available, so the TRBD1 call from TCRdb remains unchecked. The CDR3 consists of 16 residues. Germline V gene data show CDR1 as SGHVS and CDR2 as FNYEAQ. CDR3 protein: CASSLDGRGSTDTQYF.

This sequence joins TRBV15 and TRBJ2-1; TCRdb returns TRBD2, unconfirmable since there is no DNA. Germline CDR1 is LNHNV and CDR2 is YYDKDF (reference sequence). The CDR3 has 18 residues. CDR3 amino acids: CATSSTYRLAGGFDEQFF.

The rearrangement joins TRBV7-2 to TRBJ2-1; TCRdb gives TRBD2 as the D gene, but with no DNA this cannot be confirmed. CDR3 length: 15 residues. Germline V CDR1 and CDR2: SGHTA, FQGNSA. The CDR3 region is CASSKGPSSYNEQFF.

This chain links TRBV18 with TRBJ2-5; TCRdb returns TRBD1, unconfirmable since there is no DNA. CDR3 length: 15 residues. Germline CDR1 KGHSH, CDR2 LQKENI. This chain's CDR3 is CASSPGHGGIETQYF.

The chain couples TRBV7-8 to TRBJ2-1; TCRdb's assignment of TRBD1 cannot be checked, as there is no DNA. This CDR3 region has 14 residues. The germline V gene encodes CDR1 SGHVS and CDR2 FQNEAQ. The chain's CDR3 is CASSFPSGDNEQFF.

V usage is TRBV5-1 and J usage is TRBJ2-1. This CDR3 is 15 amino acids long. Germline assignment: CDR1 SGHRS and CDR2 YFSETQ. The CDR3 protein is CASSLASGTYNEQFF. The whole variable domain, remainder taken from reference TRBV5-1 and TRBJ2-1, is KAGVTQTPRYLIKTRGQQVTLSCSPISGHRSVSWYQQTPGQGLQFLFEYFSETQRNKGNFPGRFSGRQFSNSRSEMNVSTLELGDSALYLCASSLASGTYNEQFFGPGTRLTVL.

The rearrangement uses TRBV7-3 and TRBJ2-1; lacking DNA, the TRBD2 call made by TCRdb goes unchecked. The CDR3 consists of 17 residues. Germline V gene lookup returns CDR1 SGHTA and CDR2 FQGTGA. The CDR3 spells CASSLTGLAGTYNEQFF.

The chain combines TRBV19 with TRBJ1-6; TCRdb outputs TRBD1, but without DNA this stays unchecked. This CDR3 spans 18 amino acids. Germline CDR1 reads LNHDA; CDR2 reads SQIVND (reference sequence). The CDR3 loop is CASSIGTAGATINSPLHF.

This chain uses TRBV10-1 with TRBJ2-7. This CDR3 contains 13 residues. Looked up from germline, CDR1 is WNHNN and CDR2 is SYGVQD (reference sequence). CDR3 residues: CASSERAGTEQYF.

This chain joins TRBV19 and TRBJ1-2; without DNA, the TCRdb call of TRBD1 cannot be checked. Looked up from germline, CDR1 is LNHDA and CDR2 is SQIVND (reference sequence). This CDR3 is built from 15 residues. CDR3 protein: CASSTARDSIYGYTF.

The V and J genes are TRBV6-4 and TRBJ2-3; TCRdb reports TRBD1, a call that lacks DNA to check it against. The CDR3 contains 14 residues. Germline V gene lookup returns CDR1 MRHNA and CDR2 SNTAGT. CDR3 sequence reads: CASSERGPPDTQYF.

This CDR3 is CASAGREGEQFF. The rearrangement links TRBV7-9 to TRBJ2-1; with no DNA, the TCRdb D assignment of TRBD2 cannot be verified. The CDR3 contains 12 residues. CDR1 is SEHNR, CDR2 FQNEAQ, per germline (reference sequence).

The chain joins TRBV21-1 to TRBJ2-7; no DNA is available, so the TRBD2 call from TCRdb remains unchecked. TRBV21-1 has pseudogene status. CDR3 length: 19 residues. CDR3 residues: CATPGMTPSGRTLTYEQYF.

This chain uses TRBV12-3 or TRBV12-4 with TRBJ2-1; TCRdb proposes TRBD2, but this gene call is untestable without DNA. The CDR3 contains 15 residues. This CDR3 is CASRSRIQGSNEQFF.

The chain recombines TRBV2 with TRBJ2-7; with no DNA, the TCRdb D assignment of TRBD1 cannot be verified. CDR1 SNHLY and CDR2 FYNNEI come from the germline V gene. The CDR3 contains 14 residues. CDR3 sequence reads: CASSDRGLEDEQYF.

The V and J genes are TRBV5-6 and TRBJ1-2. The length of the CDR3 is 14 residues. Looked up from germline, CDR1 is SGHDT and CDR2 is YYEEEE. CDR3 region: CASSFRVGSYGYTF.

CDR3 amino acids: CASSEGQNYGYTF. J is TRBJ1-2 and V is TRBV9; TCRdb indicates TRBD1, and absent DNA this call remains unverified. The germline V gene has CDR1 SGDLS and CDR2 YYNGEE. The CDR3 runs to 13 residues.

The J gene is TRBJ2-7, the V gene TRBV28; the TCRdb call, TRBD1, lacks DNA for checking. The CDR3 covers 13 residues. CDR1 and CDR2 (germline): MDHEN, SYDVKM. The CDR3 spells CASSLLEGYEQYF.

The chain links TRBV20-1 to TRBJ2-7; TCRdb indicates TRBD1, and absent DNA this call remains unverified. This CDR3 has 13 amino acids. Per germline, CDR1 DFQATT and CDR2 SNEGSKA (reference sequence). The CDR3 region is CSARSRGSYEQYF.

The chain links TRBV4-1 to TRBJ2-3; TCRdb outputs TRBD1, but without DNA this stays unchecked. The CDR3 runs 13 residues. The V gene's germline CDR1 is MGHRA and CDR2 YSYEKL. Here the CDR3 reads CASHGGGRDTQYF.

The rearrangement joins TRBV12-3 or TRBV12-4 to TRBJ2-7; absent DNA, TCRdb's TRBD2 call cannot be checked. This CDR3 is 15 amino acids long. The CDR3 loop reads CASSMTSGGAYEQYF.

The chain links TRBV7-9 to TRBJ2-7; TCRdb reports TRBD2, a call that lacks DNA to check it against. The CDR3 has 15 residues. Germline CDR1 SEHNR, CDR2 FQNEAQ (reference sequence). This CDR3 is CASSPSPPYSYEQYF.

The CDR3 loop reads CASSPDRSSYNEQFF. The chain employs TRBV14 and TRBJ2-1. The CDR3 totals 15 residues. Germline CDR1 and CDR2: SGHDN and FVKESK.

The chain couples TRBV28 to TRBJ2-1; TCRdb's D call of TRBD2 is untestable without DNA. Germline CDR1 and CDR2: MDHEN and SYDVKM. The CDR3 length is 17 residues. CDR3 sequence reads: CASSLDTGLAGADEQFF.

J is TRBJ2-7 and V is TRBV10-3; the D gene TCRdb calls, TRBD1, cannot be checked with no DNA. Germline CDR1 is ENHRY and CDR2 is SYGVKD. CDR3 length equals 17 residues. CDR3: CAISVSIGGTGDSEQYF.